The 7 T cell receptor beta chains below all came from one sample that was sequenced in a study of CXCR3-negative and CXCR3-positive naive CD8 T cells. UMI-labeled TRB cDNA libraries were prepared by 5' RACE. TCRdb reworked the 5' RACE reads into one entry per CDR3 protein, no DNA. The repertoire shows 100,000 to 150,000 distinct CDR3 sequences; the top ten hold approximately 0.29%. Material for sequencing was naive CXCR3- CD8+ T cells from blood. Documented subset: CD45RO-CCR7+CD27+CD95- naive CD8+ T cells lacking CXCR3 (TNR3-). The receptor set was obtained from a human donor in good health. Some clones in this sample may be carry-over from other donors' samples.

The CDR3 here is CASRGDRDVEQFF. This sequence joins TRBV5-1 and TRBJ2-1; TCRdb's D call of TRBD1 is untestable without DNA. There are 13 residues in the CDR3. In germline, CDR1 is SGHRS, CDR2 YFSETQ.

The rearrangement uses TRBV19 and TRBJ2-1. CDR3 length equals 12 residues. Germline lookup yields CDR1 LNHDA and CDR2 SQIVND (reference sequence). This CDR3 is CASSTDSGEQFF.

This rearrangement joins TRBV5-1 to TRBJ2-7. In germline, CDR1 is SGHRS, CDR2 YFSETQ. The length of the CDR3 is 13 residues. CDR3: CASRTENSYEQYF.

This rearrangement joins TRBV5-1 to TRBJ2-1; TCRdb's D call, TRBD1, is unchecked because there is no DNA. This CDR3 is 12 amino acids long. Germline assignment: CDR1 SGHRS and CDR2 YFSETQ. CDR3 region: CASSYTGGEQLF.

V gene TRBV19 combines with J gene TRBJ2-2; TCRdb gives TRBD2 as the D gene, but with no DNA this cannot be confirmed. In germline, CDR1 is LNHDA, CDR2 SQIVND (reference sequence). The CDR3 is 18 amino acids. The CDR3 here is CASTWRASGRANTGELFF.

This chain connects TRBV21-1 to TRBJ1-2. TRBV21-1 is a listed pseudogene. The CDR3 covers 17 residues. Here the CDR3 reads CASSNPHQTISGYGYTF.

V gene TRBV29-1 combines with J gene TRBJ2-7; the D gene TCRdb calls, TRBD1, cannot be checked with no DNA. Per germline, CDR1 SQVTM and CDR2 ANQGSEA. The CDR3 contains 13 residues. The CDR3 sequence: CSATGWSSYEQYF.